Listed below are T cell receptor beta chains from one sample, sequenced in a study of vaccination effects on CD4 cells after COVID-19. For these TCRs, the target antigens are not known. The table came from immunoSEQ multiplex PCR; TCRdb's copy has only in-frame clones and leaves some out. The sample gives tens of thousands of clones, 78% of which show up once; about 10% is in the top ten. The sample was CD4+ T cells from PBMCs cultured with SARS-CoV-2 spike peptides, taken before COVID-19 vaccination. These receptors all stem from a human donor who received a COVID-19 vaccine. Both conserved end residues are trimmed from each CDR3. Each record gives: V gene, J gene, clone size, CDR3 protein. Not all rows give a size; the values are once, few, many and, for expanded clones, a class.

V gene: TRBV6-5
J gene: TRBJ1-5
clone size: NA
CDR3 protein: ASSPRDRNQPQH

V gene: TRBV6-5
J gene: TRBJ1-3
clone size: NA
CDR3 protein: ARIGNSGNTIY

V gene: TRBV7-9
J gene: TRBJ2-1
clone size: NA
CDR3 protein: ASSLTGQGIGQF

V gene: TRBV2
J gene: TRBJ1-2
clone size: NA
CDR3 protein: ASRQGSYGYT

V gene: TRBV30
J gene: TRBJ2-5
clone size: NA
CDR3 protein: AWSSAGYGGTQY

V gene: TRBV9
J gene: TRBJ1-4
clone size: NA
CDR3 protein: ASSPEEGRNEKLF

V gene: TRBV24-1
J gene: TRBJ2-3
clone size: NA
CDR3 protein: ATSSGRGPGDTQY

V gene: TRBV4-1
J gene: TRBJ2-1
clone size: NA
CDR3 protein: ASSQDPQGADEQF

V gene: TRBV7-2
J gene: TRBJ2-5
clone size: NA
CDR3 protein: ASSLSGLAGGIGTQY

V gene: TRBV6-5
J gene: TRBJ1-4
clone size: NA
CDR3 protein: ASSYSGNLNEKLF

V gene: TRBV2
J gene: TRBJ2-1
clone size: once
CDR3 protein: ASSLDRYEQF

V gene: TRBV5-6
J gene: TRBJ2-3
clone size: NA
CDR3 protein: ASSLIGGALDTQY

V gene: TRBV30
J gene: TRBJ1-1
clone size: NA
CDR3 protein: AWRGRTEAF

V gene: TRBV6-2/TRBV6-3
J gene: TRBJ2-3
clone size: NA
CDR3 protein: ASSYPPRGYTQY

V gene: TRBV6-2/TRBV6-3
J gene: TRBJ1-2
clone size: NA
CDR3 protein: ASSYDSNYGYT

V gene: TRBV5-1
J gene: TRBJ2-2
clone size: NA
CDR3 protein: ASSLVSENTGELF

V gene: TRBV11-3
J gene: TRBJ2-2
clone size: NA
CDR3 protein: ASSIAGGNTGELF

V gene: TRBV6-5
J gene: TRBJ1-3
clone size: NA
CDR3 protein: AGCAGGPGNTIY

V gene: TRBV5-1
J gene: TRBJ1-5
clone size: few
CDR3 protein: ASSLGQENQPQH

V gene: TRBV7-2
J gene: TRBJ1-5
clone size: few
CDR3 protein: ASSLQTGGNQPQH

V gene: TRBV5-1
J gene: TRBJ2-2
clone size: few
CDR3 protein: ASSFSGSTGELF

V gene: TRBV24-1
J gene: TRBJ1-6
clone size: NA
CDR3 protein: ATSAGLNSPLH

V gene: TRBV19
J gene: TRBJ1-5
clone size: NA
CDR3 protein: ASSPGNQPQH

V gene: TRBV18
J gene: TRBJ1-2
clone size: NA
CDR3 protein: ASSPPSRTDRGGYT

V gene: TRBV7-3
J gene: TRBJ2-3
clone size: NA
CDR3 protein: ASSPSGAGAGSDTQY

V gene: TRBV2
J gene: TRBJ2-4
clone size: few
CDR3 protein: AASREAKNIQY

V gene: TRBV19
J gene: TRBJ2-1
clone size: NA
CDR3 protein: ASSILGGRLYNEQF

V gene: TRBV18
J gene: TRBJ2-2
clone size: NA
CDR3 protein: ASSPARGVSTGELF